This record covers a single T cell receptor beta chain. TCRdb reanalysed the RT-PCR reads using MiXCR and keeps one entry per CDR3 protein. Among roughly 960,000 distinct CDR3 sequences listed, 18% were seen once. The germline V gene has CDR1 SGHAT and CDR2 FQNNGV. Trimming shortened V by 3 bases and J by 6 bases, and 21 bases separated the two germline ends. The CDR3 runs to 17 residues. The data originate from a study of patients and donors after allogeneic stem cell transplantation. The chain uses TRBV11-2 and TRBJ2-1, with D possibly matching TRBD2 (6 bases). Sequencing used blood, either unsorted or a sorted T cell fraction (not recorded which). The sequence was obtained from a human donor who was either an allogeneic HSCT recipient or a stem cell or donor lymphocyte infusion donor (not recorded which). It is not recorded whose cells these are; they may come from a transplant donor. DNA of the CDR3: TGTGCCAGCAGCTTCCTAGCGCACCAATCCCCGGGCAATGAGCAGTTCTTC. Encoded protein: CASSFLAHQSPGNEQFF.